Below, 15 T cell receptor beta chains from the same sample are listed, as sequenced in a study of spatial heterogeneity in lung cancer. Study-wide points: Higher tumor mutation counts went along with higher counts of expanded intratumoral alpha and beta TCRs.

Described time point: sample taken at primary tumor resection. No antigen has been identified for these receptors. TCRdb independently ran MiXCR on the 5' RACE reads; one entry per CDR3 protein. This table has more than 8,000 distinct CDR3 sequences, around 11% appearing once. Source: lung tumor tissue, taken at surgery. These receptors came from a female donor with early-stage non-small cell lung cancer.

The V call is TRBV6-2 or TRBV6-3, the J call TRBJ1-1, with 8 bases matching TRBD1. This CDR3 has 15 residues. J lost 1 base, V lost 5 bases, and 6 bases had no gene match. Germline V lookup: CDR1 MNHEY, CDR2 SVGEGT. CDR3: CASSPPGTGNTEAFF. The CDR3 nucleotides are TGTGCCAGCAGTCCCCCCGGGACAGGGAACACTGAAGCTTTCTTT.

The CDR3 coding sequence is TGTGCCAGCACACCCGGGGGAAGGGGCACTGAAGCTTTCTTT. Amino acids: CASTPGGRGTEAFF. The chain joins TRBV6-1 to TRBJ1-1; possibly TRBD1 for D (5 bases). CDR3 length: 14 residues. The V end lost 7 bases, the J end lost 4 bases, and 16 bases lay between the germline ends. The germline CDR1 and CDR2 sequences are MNHNS and SASEGT.

In this sample, this clonotype is medium-sized (0.01 to 0.1%). The chain couples TRBV12-3 or TRBV12-4 to TRBJ2-5; TRBD1 might be the D (6 bases). The length of the CDR3 is 14 residues. The V gene lost 3 bases and the J gene lost 1 base, with 9 bases spanning the gap. CDR3 loop: CASSFMGAQETQYF. DNA of the CDR3: TGTGCCAGCAGTTTTATGGGGGCCCAAGAGACCCAGTACTTC.

This clonotype was counted once. One end of the junction fails to match germline, which may point to a read error. The V gene is TRBV18, the J gene TRBJ1-2; the match to TRBD1 covers 8 bases. Germline loops: CDR1 KGHSH, CDR2 LQKENI. This CDR3 region has 14 residues. This CDR3 reads CASSPDGQGYGYSF. The CDR3 DNA sequence: TGTGCCAGCTCACCGGACGGACAGGGCTATGGCTACAGCTTC.

Of note for this clonotype: This may be a read error: a much more frequent sequence differs by one nucleotide. The chain employs TRBV18 and TRBJ1-5; D gene ambiguous. Germline V gene lookup returns CDR1 KGHSH and CDR2 LQKENI. The CDR3 sequence is 12 residues long. V lost 2 bases, J lost 5 bases, and 4 bases lay in between. In DNA, the CDR3 is TGTGCCAGCTCACCAATTGATCAGCCCCAGCATTTT. Protein: CASSPIDQPQHF.

This clonotype has a handful of counts. Here the CDR3 reads CASSLGLTSTDTQYF. DNA for the CDR3: TGTGCCAGCAGCTTAGGGCTGACTAGCACAGATACGCAGTATTTT. The rearrangement joins TRBV11-2 to TRBJ2-3; D gene uncertain. The CDR3 covers 15 residues. Germline V CDR1 and CDR2: SGHAT, FQNNGV. Trimming shortened V by 1 base and J by 0 bases, and 8 bases separated the two germline ends.

This clonotype was seen many times. V usage is TRBV12-3 or TRBV12-4 and J usage is TRBJ2-3, with 8 bases fitting TRBD1. This CDR3 has 14 residues. J lost 5 bases, V lost 6 bases, and 7 bases had no gene match. The CDR3 loop reads CASRADRARDTQYF. CDR3 DNA sequence: TGTGCCAGCAGGGCGGACAGGGCCAGAGATACGCAGTATTTT.

By share of the sample, this clonotype is medium-sized (0.01 to 0.1%). V is TRBV20-1 and J is TRBJ2-7; D is possibly TRBD1 (6 bases). Germline V gene data show CDR1 as DFQATT and CDR2 as SNEGSKA (reference sequence). This CDR3 is built from 12 residues. Trimming cost V 5 bases and J 1 base, with 9 bases left between them. The CDR3 loop is CSAWTASYEQYF. In DNA form, the CDR3 reads TGCAGTGCTTGGACAGCTTCCTACGAGCAGTACTTC.

V usage is TRBV29-1 and J usage is TRBJ2-3, with D perhaps matching TRBD1 (5 bases). This CDR3 spans 10 amino acids. The V end was cut by 6 bases, the J end by 7 bases, with 8 bases between. Per germline, CDR1 SQVTM and CDR2 ANQGSEA. CDR3 DNA: TGCAGCGTCAAGGACAATACGCAGTATTTT. It is translated as CSVKDNTQYF.

This clonotype was counted ten times or more. The chain joins TRBV20-1 to TRBJ2-1; 12 positions match TRBD2. CDR1 DFQATT and CDR2 SNEGSKA come from the germline V gene (reference sequence). The V and J ends lost 5 bases and 13 bases, in that order; junction bases with no gene match: 18. The CDR3 has 16 residues. CDR3 in amino acids: CSAPSPGLAGQSGQFF. The CDR3 bases are TGCAGTGCTCCCTCCCCGGGACTAGCGGGCCAGTCAGGACAGTTCTTC.

The sample holds many counts of this clonotype. The chain carries TRBV14 and TRBJ1-1; a weak D match, TRBD1 (5 bases). Germline CDR1 is SGHDN and CDR2 is FVKESK. Trimming left V 4 bases short and J 3 bases short, with 12 bases between. There are 14 residues in the CDR3. The CDR3 region is CASSLWGWDTEAFF. Here the CDR3 DNA reads TGTGCCAGCAGCCTATGGGGCTGGGACACTGAAGCTTTCTTT.

This clonotype appeared many times. The chain carries TRBV27 and TRBJ2-4; D not resolved. The CDR3 extends over 15 amino acids. CDR1 is MNHEY and CDR2 is SMNVEV in the germline V gene (reference sequence). Trimming cost V 5 bases and J 0 bases, with 11 bases left between them. The CDR3 bases are TGTGCCAGCAGTCCTCGATTTTTAGCCAAAAACATTCAGTACTTC. Its protein product is CASSPRFLAKNIQYF.

This clonotype was observed at least ten times. The gene calls are TRBV5-5 and TRBJ2-5; D gene uncertain. Germline CDR1 reads SGHKS; CDR2 reads YYEKEE (reference sequence). The CDR3 sequence is 15 residues long. Deletions cut 2 bases from V and 1 base from J, with 12 bases between. The CDR3: CASSLHLASQETQYF. CDR3 sequence (DNA): TGTGCCAGCAGCTTACACCTGGCGTCCCAAGAGACCCAGTACTTC.

This clonotype has only a few counts. V and J are TRBV11-3 and TRBJ2-1; D may be TRBD1 (7 bases). CDR1 SGHNT and CDR2 YENEEA come from the germline V gene. Trimming removed 6 bases at V and 3 bases at J, with 21 bases between. CDR3 length equals 17 residues. CDR3 sequence: CASRLDREVGYYNEQFF. The DNA of the CDR3 is TGTGCCAGCAGACTTGACAGGGAGGTGGGGTACTACAATGAGCAGTTCTTC.

This clonotype was recorded a few times. The gene calls are TRBV20-1 and TRBJ2-1; possibly TRBD1 for D (6 bases). The CDR3 consists of 16 residues. Germline lookup yields CDR1 DFQATT and CDR2 SNEGSKA (reference sequence). V lost 6 bases to trimming and J lost 2 bases, with 20 bases between them. CDR3 amino acids: CSAPTRGGKPYNEQFF. CDR3 bases: TGCAGTGCCCCCACCAGGGGCGGAAAGCCCTACAATGAGCAGTTCTTC.